This is a list of T cell receptor beta chains from one sample in a study of blood T cells in healthy people across ages. MiXCR was run by TCRdb on the 5' RACE reads, yielding one entry per CDR3 protein. The sample consists of around 1,000,000 distinct CDR3 sequences, 25% of them appearing once. These data were also filed under a second study, of T cells of mothers and their children.

Input material: blood. These receptors were taken from a girl aged 2-9 years in good health. Both conserved end residues are part of each CDR3. Fields, in order: V gene, clone size, D gene, J gene, CDR3 protein, CDR3 DNA. The D gene is left open where the match is weak. Size is omitted from some rows. Given values are once, few, many or a class for expanded clones.

TRBV6-2/TRBV6-3	few	.	TRBJ2-7	CATNTRRAYEQYF	TGTGCCACCAACACCAGGCGAGCCTACGAGCAGTACTTC
TRBV7-9	.	TRBD2	TRBJ2-3	CASSATSGGPDTQYF	TGTGCCAGCAGCGCAACTAGCGGGGGACCGGATACGCAGTATTTT
TRBV20-1	few	.	TRBJ1-3	CSAVLGGPGNTIYF	TGCAGTGCGGTACTGGGGGGACCTGGAAACACCATATATTTT
TRBV20-1	.	.	TRBJ2-1	CSARGANEGGNEQFF	TGCAGTGCTAGAGGGGCCAATGAAGGGGGAAATGAGCAGTTCTTC
TRBV29-1	.	.	TRBJ2-3	CSVGDTSTDTQYF	TGCAGCGTTGGTGACACCAGCACAGATACGCAGTATTTT
TRBV6-1	few	.	TRBJ2-7	CASSEGSPYEQYF	TGTGCCAGCAGTGAAGGCTCCCCATACGAGCAGTACTTC
TRBV2	.	.	TRBJ2-7	CASIPKRGKSPYEQYF	TGTGCCAGCATCCCAAAAAGGGGGAAAAGTCCCTACGAGCAGTACTTC
TRBV3-1	few	.	TRBJ2-7	CASSQFGSSYEQYF	TGTGCCAGCAGCCAATTCGGGTCCTCCTACGAGCAGTACTTC
TRBV27	.	.	TRBJ2-1	CASSLEGGTGQFF	TGTGCCAGCAGTTTAGAGGGGGGGACGGGGCAGTTCTTC
TRBV15	few	TRBD1	TRBJ2-7	CATSRDGQASTYEQYF	TGTGCCACCAGCAGGGACGGACAGGCGTCCACCTACGAGCAGTACTTC
TRBV28	few	.	TRBJ1-4	CATRIGVSNEKLFF	TGTGCCACCAGGATCGGGGTATCGAATGAAAAACTGTTTTTT
TRBV20-1	few	.	TRBJ2-3	CSARDPRTDTQYF	TGCAGTGCTAGGGACCCCCGCACAGATACGCAGTATTTT
TRBV5-1	once	TRBD1	TRBJ1-1	CASSPGQGELNTEAFF	TGCGCCAGCAGCCCAGGACAGGGGGAATTGAACACTGAAGCTTTCTTT
TRBV5-1	few	.	TRBJ2-7	CASSLEDAPSYEQYF	TGCGCCAGCAGCTTGGAGGACGCTCCGTCCTACGAGCAGTACTTC
TRBV15	few	TRBD2	TRBJ2-6	CAAGPNNPGANVLTF	TGTGCAGCGGGACCGAATAACCCTGGGGCCAACGTCCTGACTTTC
TRBV7-3	many	TRBD1	TRBJ1-6	CASSIQGGNSPLHF	TGTGCCAGCAGCATACAGGGGGGGAATTCACCCCTCCACTTT
TRBV12-3/TRBV12-4	.	TRBD2	TRBJ2-3	CASSFSLAGVTDTQYF	TGTGCCAGCAGTTTCTCCCTAGCGGGAGTCACAGATACGCAGTATTTT
TRBV2	once	.	TRBJ2-1	CASQLVYNEQFF	TGTGCCAGTCAGCTCGTCTACAATGAGCAGTTCTTC
TRBV7-8	few	.	TRBJ1-2	CASSPPRLFFYGYTF	TGTGCCAGCAGCCCACCAAGGCTATTTTTCTATGGCTACACCTTC
TRBV29-1	.	.	TRBJ2-2	CSVPDPQTGELFF	TGCAGCGTCCCGGACCCCCAGACCGGGGAGCTGTTTTTT
TRBV10-2	few	.	TRBJ1-4	CASSEWGESDEKLFF	TGCGCCAGCAGTGAGTGGGGGGAGTCCGATGAAAAACTGTTTTTT
TRBV28	few	.	TRBJ2-7	CASSPRDIPPYEQYF	TGTGCCAGCAGTCCTCGGGACATACCCCCATACGAGCAGTACTTC
TRBV7-2	.	TRBD1	TRBJ1-2	CASSATAGGDYGYTF	TGTGCCAGCAGCGCTACCGCAGGGGGGGACTATGGCTACACCTTC
TRBV27	.	.	TRBJ1-2	CASTRRGEGLFYGYTF	TGTGCCAGCACTCGACGCGGGGAGGGACTATTCTATGGCTACACCTTC
TRBV5-5	.	.	TRBJ1-2	CASSLLSDGVRYPYGYTF	TGTGCCAGCAGCTTGTTATCCGACGGGGTGAGATACCCCTATGGCTACACCTTC
TRBV19	.	.	TRBJ1-2	CASSWGSNYGYTF	TGTGCCAGTAGTTGGGGATCTAACTATGGCTACACCTTC
TRBV5-1	.	.	TRBJ1-6	CASRLDPTSPLHF	TGCGCCAGCAGATTGGACCCAACTTCACCCCTCCACTTT
TRBV19	few	.	TRBJ1-1	CASSIGQNTEAFF	TGTGCCAGTAGTATTGGGCAGAACACTGAAGCTTTCTTT
TRBV12-3/TRBV12-4	many	.	TRBJ2-5	CASSFFGPQYF	TGTGCCAGCAGTTTTTTCGGGCCCCAGTACTTC
TRBV29-1	.	.	TRBJ2-2	CSVEGGSGELFF	TGCAGTGTCGAGGGTGGGTCCGGGGAGCTGTTTTTT
TRBV7-9	.	TRBD1	TRBJ2-1	CASSSPEKHRGHNEQFF	TGTGCCAGCAGCTCACCTGAGAAACACAGGGGGCACAATGAGCAGTTCTTC
TRBV5-1	once	.	TRBJ2-1	CASSLVASSEEQFF	TGCGCCAGCAGCTTGGTTGCTAGCTCGGAGGAGCAGTTCTTC
TRBV12-5	.	.	TRBJ2-7	CASGLGPHGEEQYF	TGTGCTAGTGGTTTGGGACCCCATGGTGAGGAGCAGTACTTC
TRBV12-3/TRBV12-4	many	.	TRBJ1-1	CASSLIGDTEAFF	TGTGCCAGCAGCTTGATCGGGGACACTGAAGCTTTCTTT
TRBV7-9	.	TRBD1	TRBJ2-5	CASSIGTGRETQYF	TGTGCCAGCAGCATAGGGACAGGGAGGGAGACCCAGTACTTC
TRBV7-2	.	.	TRBJ2-2	CASSLIVSGAGELFF	TGTGCCAGCAGCTTAATCGTGTCTGGGGCCGGGGAGCTGTTTTTT
TRBV11-1	.	.	TRBJ2-7	CASSLMDLGGEQYF	TGTGCCAGCAGCTTAATGGACCTGGGGGGCGAGCAGTACTTC
TRBV12-3/TRBV12-4	many	.	TRBJ1-1	CASSRNTEAFF	TGTGCCAGCAGCCGGAACACTGAAGCTTTCTTT
TRBV9	few	.	TRBJ1-2	CASSSPRRSGDYGYTF	TGTGCCAGCAGCTCCCCCCGTAGGTCAGGGGACTATGGCTACACCTTC
TRBV20-1	once	TRBD1	TRBJ2-6	CSAVPEGQTFSGANVLTF	TGCAGTGCGGTTCCTGAGGGACAGACCTTCTCTGGGGCCAACGTCCTGACTTTC
TRBV12-3/TRBV12-4	few	.	TRBJ2-1	CASSFSWRGSYNEQFF	TGTGCCAGCAGTTTCTCCTGGAGGGGATCCTACAATGAGCAGTTCTTC
TRBV6-2/TRBV6-3	.	TRBD1	TRBJ2-7	CASSYSPWDSSYEQYF	TGTGCCAGCAGTTACTCCCCCTGGGACAGCTCCTACGAGCAGTACTTC
TRBV10-3	.	TRBD1	TRBJ2-2	CAITNGQGYTGELFF	TGTGCCATCACTAACGGACAGGGCTACACCGGGGAGCTGTTTTTT
TRBV7-3	.	.	TRBJ1-3	CASSSETGNTIYF	TGTGCCAGCAGCTCCGAGACTGGAAACACCATATATTTT
TRBV5-1	.	TRBD2	TRBJ2-3	CASSSGLAFADTQYF	TGCGCCAGCAGCTCGGGACTAGCTTTTGCAGATACGCAGTATTTT
TRBV4-1	.	.	TRBJ2-3	CASRYGPSTDTQYF	TGCGCCAGCAGGTACGGGCCTAGCACAGATACGCAGTATTTT
TRBV6-5	few	.	TRBJ2-4	CASSPSEGNIQYF	TGTGCCAGCAGCCCCTCAGAGGGAAACATTCAGTACTTC
TRBV5-1	.	TRBD1	TRBJ2-1	CASSSGTALTESSYNEQFF	TGCGCCAGCAGTTCCGGGACAGCGCTAACTGAGAGCTCCTACAATGAGCAGTTCTTC
TRBV7-9	.	TRBD1	TRBJ1-1	CASSLSRDRKAFF	TGTGCCAGCAGCTTATCCCGGGACAGAAAAGCTTTCTTT
TRBV12-3/TRBV12-4	.	TRBD1	TRBJ1-2	CASSFLRTGGMVGYTF	TGTGCCAGCAGTTTCCTCAGGACAGGGGGAATGGTTGGCTACACCTTC
TRBV4-3	.	TRBD1	TRBJ2-7	CASSQDRQGAYEQYF	TGCGCCAGCAGCCAAGATCGACAGGGGGCCTACGAGCAGTACTTC
TRBV4-2	few	TRBD1	TRBJ2-1	CASSPIPGTGINEQFF	TGTGCCAGCAGCCCGATTCCCGGGACAGGGATAAATGAGCAGTTCTTC
TRBV9	.	TRBD2	TRBJ2-7	CASSPLTGGTPGEQYF	TGTGCCAGCAGCCCCTTGACCGGGGGGACCCCTGGTGAGCAGTACTTC
TRBV24-1	few	.	TRBJ2-6	CATMERLHSGANVLTF	TGTGCCACCATGGAAAGGTTACACTCTGGGGCCAACGTCCTGACTTTC
TRBV28	.	TRBD2	TRBJ2-3	CASSSFLAGGPGDTQYF	TGTGCCAGCAGTTCTTTTCTAGCGGGAGGGCCAGGAGATACGCAGTATTTT
TRBV6-2/TRBV6-3	.	.	TRBJ2-7	CASSDLRDSISYEQYF	TGTGCCAGCAGCGATCTTCGGGACTCGATTTCCTACGAGCAGTACTTC
TRBV5-1	.	.	TRBJ1-5	CASSLEGFQPQHF	TGCGCCAGCAGCTTAGAAGGATTCCAGCCCCAGCATTTT
TRBV12-3/TRBV12-4	few	TRBD1	TRBJ2-5	CASSLEGAPGTQYF	TGTGCCAGCAGTTTAGAGGGGGCTCCGGGGACCCAGTACTTC
TRBV7-3	many	TRBD2	TRBJ2-5	CASSRSGMETQYF	TGTGCCAGCAGCCGTAGCGGGATGGAGACCCAGTACTTC